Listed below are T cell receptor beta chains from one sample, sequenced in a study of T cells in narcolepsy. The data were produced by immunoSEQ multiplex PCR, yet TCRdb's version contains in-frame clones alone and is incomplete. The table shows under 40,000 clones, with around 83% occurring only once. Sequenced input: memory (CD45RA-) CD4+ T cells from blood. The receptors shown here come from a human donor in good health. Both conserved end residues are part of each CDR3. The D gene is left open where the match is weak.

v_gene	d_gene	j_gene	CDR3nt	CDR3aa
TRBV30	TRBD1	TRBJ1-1	TGTGCCTGGAAGGGGGACAGGGGGAACACTGAAGCTTTCTTT	CAWKGDRGNTEAFF
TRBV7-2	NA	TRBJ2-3	TGTGCCAGCAGCTTAGCCCCGAGGGGGGGTCGCACAGATACGCAGTATTTT	CASSLAPRGGRTDTQYF
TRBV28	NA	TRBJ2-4	TGTGCCAGCAGTTCCCTCTTGGGAATAGAAAACATTCAGTACTTC	CASSSLLGIENIQYF
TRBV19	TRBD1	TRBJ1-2	TGTGCCAGTAGTAAGGGACAGGGCTATGGCTACACCTTC	CASSKGQGYGYTF
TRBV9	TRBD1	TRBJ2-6	TGTGCCAGCAGCGTCGAACAGGGGGCGGCTGGGGCCAACGTCCTGACTTTC	CASSVEQGAAGANVLTF
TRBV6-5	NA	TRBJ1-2	TGTGCCAGCTCCACAAGGGGAAGGTATGGCTACACCTTC	CASSTRGRYGYTF
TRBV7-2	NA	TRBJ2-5	TGTGCCAGCAGCCCCGAACCAGGTTCGCAAGAGACCCAGTACTTC	CASSPEPGSQETQYF
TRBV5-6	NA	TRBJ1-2	TGTGCCAGCAGCCCGGGAGACAGAGCCTATGGCTACACCTTC	CASSPGDRAYGYTF
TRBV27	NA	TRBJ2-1	TGTGCCAGCAGTTTACAAACGTCGGGATTTCTGTTCTTC	CASSLQTSGFLFF
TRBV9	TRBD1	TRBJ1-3	TGTGCCAGCAGCGTATTCCAGGGGGCGACCTCTGGAAACACCATATATTTT	CASSVFQGATSGNTIYF
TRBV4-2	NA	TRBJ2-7	TGTGCCAGCAGCCAAGATCAAGGGGCAGCGGCCTACGAGCAGTACTTC	CASSQDQGAAAYEQYF
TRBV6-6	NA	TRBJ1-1	TGTGCCAGCAACACAGGAGGTCCGCACACTGAAGCTTTCTTT	CASNTGGPHTEAFF
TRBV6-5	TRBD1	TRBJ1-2	TGTGCCAGCAGTTCCGGGACAGGGAAGAACTATGGCTACACCTTC	CASSSGTGKNYGYTF
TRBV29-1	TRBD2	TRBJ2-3	TGCAGCGTTGAAACCCAGCGGGGAACCCTTACGCAGTATTTT	CSVETQRGTLTQYF
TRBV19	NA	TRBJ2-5	TGTGCCAGTAGACGACAGACCCAAGAGACCCAGTACTTC	CASRRQTQETQYF